This TCR beta chain derives from a study of cytomegalovirus exposure and HLA in healthy donors. Study as a whole: HLA-typed donors were the source of around 77 million unique TCRs held in an early data release. Study-wide points: Over 15,000 TCR beta sequences were associated with HLA alleles at 0.05 false discovery rate in a later analysis.

With respect to this clone: What it binds is unknown.

Trimming stripped 3 bases from V and 0 bases from J, with 17 bases between. This CDR3 region has 17 residues. Looked up from germline, CDR1 is MNHEY and CDR2 is SMNVEV (reference sequence). The study ran its PCR with 60 Vbeta and 13 Jbeta primers. In the study's own analysis: Later, 65 million to 85 million unique TCR beta chains were counted in an analysis, and about 10 million of them were shared. TCRdb's table, derived via immunoSEQ multiplex PCR, lists solely in-frame clones and lacks some. The V and J calls and the clone size are those of that table, but D and trimming were determined from the DNA. The sample shows roughly 100,000 clones, 73% of them seen only once.

This clonotype was obtained from a man aged 40-50 years in good health and CMV-seronegative. Sequencing was carried out using PBMCs. J is TRBJ2-5 and V is TRBV27; TRBD1 might be the D (5 bases). The CDR3 nucleotides read TGTGCCAGCAGTTTGGTACCTCCGACAGTGTACCAAGAGACCCAGTACTTC. As protein: CASSLVPPTVYQETQYF.